This T cell receptor (beta chain) emerged from a study of T cells in narcolepsy. Study-level background: Donors had narcolepsy type 1 or type 2, or were healthy controls. The study, taken as a whole, reports: HCRT-specific and TRIB2-specific autoreactive clonotypes appeared among same-patient CSF and blood CD4+ clonotypes. No autoreactive T cell clone sequences appeared in some memory CD4+ repertoires. Blood of same and different patients, but not healthy controls, reportedly held recurring autoreactive clonotypes.

Libraries were prepared by immunoSEQ multiplex PCR; TCRdb keeps only in-frame clonotypes and omits some of them. The sample has roughly 30,000 clones, around 80% seen once; the top ten hold 1.2%. Germline lookup yields CDR1 LNHDA and CDR2 SQIVND (reference sequence). The length of the CDR3 is 16 residues. Trimming left V 9 bases short and J 0 bases short, with 20 bases between. This clone has more than one count but fewer than ten. Its antigen is currently unknown. Sequencing was carried out using CD45RA- memory CD4+ T cells from PBMCs. The chain links TRBV19 to TRBJ1-2, with D possibly matching TRBD1 (6 bases). This TCR was sampled from a human donor with narcolepsy. CDR3 loop: CASSLLGGRPNYGYTF. CDR3 DNA: TGTGCCAGCAGCCTTCTCGGGGGCAGACCTAACTATGGCTACACCTTC.